Shown below are 21 T cell receptor beta chains from a single sample sequenced in a study of monozygotic twins with inflammatory bowel disease. TCRdb reprocessed the 5' RACE reads, with one entry per CDR3 protein and no DNA. The sample has 400,000 to 500,000 distinct CDR3 sequences. The specimen sequenced was blood. Receptors originate from a human donor with ulcerative colitis or Crohn's disease, or a healthy co-twin of an affected twin (not recorded which).

This sequence joins TRBV6-1 and TRBJ2-1; TCRdb gives TRBD2 as the D gene, but with no DNA this cannot be confirmed. Germline CDR1 and CDR2: MNHNS and SASEGT. This CDR3 has 17 residues. The CDR3 here is CASSPKGLAGVYNEQFF.

The chain has TRBV7-2 and TRBJ2-3. The CDR3 spans 15 residues. Germline loops: CDR1 SGHTA, CDR2 FQGNSA. CDR3 sequence: CASSLAGTSTDTQYF.

The chain links TRBV14 to TRBJ2-1. CDR3 length: 12 amino acids. CDR1 is SGHDN and CDR2 is FVKESK in the germline V gene. The CDR3 region is CASSQVRNEQFF.

The chain combines TRBV12-3 or TRBV12-4 with TRBJ1-5. This CDR3 spans 13 amino acids. The CDR3 spells CATANGGNQPQHF.

This chain links TRBV7-2 with TRBJ2-5. There are 14 residues in the CDR3. CDR1 is SGHTA and CDR2 is FQGNSA in the germline V gene. This CDR3 is CASSLSGNRETQYF.

V and J are TRBV4-3 and TRBJ2-2. CDR3 length: 14 amino acids. In germline, CDR1 is LGHNA, CDR2 YSLEER. The chain's CDR3 is CASSQAGNTGELFF.

V and J are TRBV7-9 and TRBJ2-3. The germline V gene has CDR1 SEHNR and CDR2 FQNEAQ (reference sequence). CDR3 size: 14 residues. The CDR3 loop is CASSLALFPDTQYF.

The V call is TRBV18, the J call TRBJ2-5; the D gene TCRdb calls, TRBD1, cannot be checked with no DNA. The CDR3 runs to 17 residues. Germline lookup yields CDR1 KGHSH and CDR2 LQKENI. The CDR3 sequence is CASSLASPQGGTETQYF.

This chain joins TRBV28 and TRBJ2-5; TCRdb selects TRBD1, and the lack of DNA leaves this call unchecked. Per the germline V gene, CDR1 is MDHEN and CDR2 is SYDVKM. The CDR3 consists of 15 residues. The CDR3 region is CASNRGSKRRETQYF.

The chain combines TRBV4-3 with TRBJ2-1; there is no DNA to check the TCRdb D call of TRBD2. The CDR3 is made up of 15 amino acids. CDR1 LGHNA and CDR2 YSLEER come from the germline V gene. CDR3 residues: CASSQEAGGGNEQFF.

This chain connects TRBV4-3 to TRBJ2-3. Germline-derived CDR1 and CDR2 are LGHNA and YSLEER. This CDR3 is 15 amino acids long. The CDR3 is CASSRIGASTDTQYF.

The chain employs TRBV12-3 or TRBV12-4 and TRBJ2-1; TCRdb's D gene call, TRBD2, goes unchecked for lack of DNA. CDR3 size: 14 residues. The CDR3 spells CASSSPGLANEQFF.

This chain links TRBV9 with TRBJ2-3. The CDR3 consists of 15 residues. From germline, CDR1 is SGDLS and CDR2 YYNGEE. CDR3 in amino acids: CASSVMDLSTDTQYF.

This sequence joins TRBV19 and TRBJ2-1; TCRdb indicates TRBD1, and absent DNA this call remains unverified. CDR3 size: 15 residues. The germline gives CDR1 LNHDA, CDR2 SQIVND (reference sequence). The chain's CDR3 is CASSIDPRGDREQFF.

This chain links TRBV18 with TRBJ1-1. The CDR3 contains 15 residues. Germline assignment: CDR1 KGHSH and CDR2 LQKENI. The CDR3 spells CASSPGGTWAPEAFF. The whole variable domain, remainder taken from reference TRBV18 and TRBJ1-1, is NAGVMQNPRHLVRRRGQEARLRCSPMKGHSHVYWYRQLPEEGLKFMVYLQKENIIDESGMPKERFSAEFPKEGPSILRIQQVVRGDSAAYFCASSPGGTWAPEAFFGQGTRLTVV.

This chain joins TRBV6-1 and TRBJ1-1; no DNA is available, so the TRBD1 call from TCRdb remains unchecked. Per the germline V gene, CDR1 is MNHNS and CDR2 is SASEGT. CDR3 length: 14 amino acids. The CDR3 region is CASPPGQGNTEAFF.

The rearrangement links TRBV27 to TRBJ2-1; no DNA is available, so the TRBD2 call from TCRdb remains unchecked. The CDR3 is made up of 16 amino acids. Germline loops: CDR1 MNHEY, CDR2 SMNVEV (reference sequence). This CDR3 is CASSLFGEGTYNEQFF.

The chain has TRBV5-4 and TRBJ1-6; checking the TCRdb D call of TRBD1 is not possible without DNA. The germline V gene has CDR1 SGHNT and CDR2 YYREEE (reference sequence). The CDR3 has 15 amino acids. This chain's CDR3 is CASSLVGVTNSPLHF.

The chain links TRBV29-1 to TRBJ2-5; checking the TCRdb D call of TRBD2 is not possible without DNA. The CDR3 has 12 residues. Per the germline V gene, CDR1 is SQVTM and CDR2 is ANQGSEA. The CDR3 protein is CSVSRAGETQYF.

This chain connects TRBV2 to TRBJ2-7. The CDR3 is 13 amino acids. CDR1 and CDR2 (germline): SNHLY, FYNNEI. CDR3 protein: CASREGRSYEQYF.

The rearrangement links TRBV7-2 to TRBJ1-2. The CDR3 runs 13 residues. The germline V gene encodes CDR1 SGHTA and CDR2 FQGNSA. The CDR3 loop is CASSLGWQDGYTF.